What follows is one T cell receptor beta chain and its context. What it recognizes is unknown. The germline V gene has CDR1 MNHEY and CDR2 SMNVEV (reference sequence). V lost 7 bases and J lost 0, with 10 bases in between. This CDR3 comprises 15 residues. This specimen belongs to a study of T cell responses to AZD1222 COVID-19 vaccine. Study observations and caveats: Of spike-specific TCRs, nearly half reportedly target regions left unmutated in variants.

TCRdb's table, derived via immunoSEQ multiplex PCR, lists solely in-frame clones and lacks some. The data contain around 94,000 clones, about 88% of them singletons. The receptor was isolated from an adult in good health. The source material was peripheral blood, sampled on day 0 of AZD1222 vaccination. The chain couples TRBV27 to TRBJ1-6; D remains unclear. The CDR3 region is CASKAGSSYNSPLHF. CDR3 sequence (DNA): TGTGCCAGCAAGGCCGGGAGCTCCTATAATTCACCCCTCCACTTT.